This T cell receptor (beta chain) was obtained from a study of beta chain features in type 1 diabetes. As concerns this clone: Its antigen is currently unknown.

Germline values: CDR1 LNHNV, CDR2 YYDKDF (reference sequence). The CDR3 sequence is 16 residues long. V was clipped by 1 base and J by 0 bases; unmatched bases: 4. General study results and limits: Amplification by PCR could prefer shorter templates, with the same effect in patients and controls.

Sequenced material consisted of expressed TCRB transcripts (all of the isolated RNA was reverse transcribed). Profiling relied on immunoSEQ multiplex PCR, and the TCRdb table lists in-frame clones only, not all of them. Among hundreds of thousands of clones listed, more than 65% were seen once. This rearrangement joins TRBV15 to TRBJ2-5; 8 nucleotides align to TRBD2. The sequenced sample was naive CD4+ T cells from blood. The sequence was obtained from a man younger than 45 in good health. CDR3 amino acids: CATSRGGLANQETQYF. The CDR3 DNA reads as TGTGCCACCAGCAGAGGTGGACTAGCAAACCAAGAGACCCAGTACTTC.